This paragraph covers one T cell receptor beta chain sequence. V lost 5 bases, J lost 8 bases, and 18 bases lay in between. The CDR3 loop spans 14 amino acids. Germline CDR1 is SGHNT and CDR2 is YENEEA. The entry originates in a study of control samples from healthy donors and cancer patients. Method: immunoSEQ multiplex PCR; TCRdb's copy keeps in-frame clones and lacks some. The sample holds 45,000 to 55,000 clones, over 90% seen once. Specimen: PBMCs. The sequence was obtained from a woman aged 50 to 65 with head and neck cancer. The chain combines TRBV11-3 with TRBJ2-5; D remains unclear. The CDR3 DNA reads TGTGCCAGCAGCCCGACTGGTTCTCTAGGAACCCAGTACTTC. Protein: CASSPTGSLGTQYF. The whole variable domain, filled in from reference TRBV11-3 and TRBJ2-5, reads EAGVVQSPRYKIIEKKQPVAFWCNPISGHNTLYWYLQNLGQGPELLIRYENEEAVDDSQLPKDRFSAERLKGVDSTLKIQPAELGDSAVYLCASSPTGSLGTQYFGPGTRLLVL.